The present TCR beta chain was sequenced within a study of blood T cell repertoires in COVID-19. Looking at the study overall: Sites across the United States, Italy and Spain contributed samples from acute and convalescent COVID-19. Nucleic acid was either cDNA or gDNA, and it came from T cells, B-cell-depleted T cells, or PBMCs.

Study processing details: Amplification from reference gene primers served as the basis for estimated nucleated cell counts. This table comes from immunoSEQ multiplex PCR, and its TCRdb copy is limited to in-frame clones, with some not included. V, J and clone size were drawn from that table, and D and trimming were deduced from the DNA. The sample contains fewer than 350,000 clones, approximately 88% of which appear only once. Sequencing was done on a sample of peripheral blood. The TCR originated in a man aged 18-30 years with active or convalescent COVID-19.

CDR3 in DNA: TGTGCCAGCAACTCTCTGGGGACTATTCATTCCAACACTGAAGCTTTCTTT. Its translation: CASNSLGTIHSNTEAFF. The gene calls are TRBV2 and TRBJ1-1, with D possibly TRBD1 on 5 matching bases. The germline V gene encodes CDR1 SNHLY and CDR2 FYNNEI. The CDR3 contains 17 residues. The V and J ends lost 7 bases and 2 bases respectively, with 23 bases between them.